The 21 T cell receptor beta chains in this list originate from one sample, sequenced in a study of T cell responses to AZD1222 COVID-19 vaccine (dated by TCRdb to 2020 to 2022). Library construction relied on the immunoSEQ multiplex PCR assay. In TCRdb, the immuneACCESS table is reduced to in-frame sequences with V and J assigned. These tables do not hold every clone; where another copy was compared, an unresolved V gene accounts for under half, and the others remain unexplained. The sample profile shows 100,000 to 150,000 clones; around 90% of them were found once. Of the sample, about 1.5% falls within the top ten clones. This sample's time point label indicates: baseline before first vaccination. The source was peripheral blood, collected on day 0 of AZD1222 vaccination. The receptors originated from an adult in good health.

The rearrangement links TRBV4-1 to TRBJ2-5; 10 bases agree with TRBD2. Germline-derived CDR1 and CDR2 are MGHRA and YSYEKL. The length of the CDR3 is 17 residues. After removal of 0 bases from V and 4 bases from J, the junction contained 8 bases not matched to a gene. CDR3 DNA sequence: TGCGCCAGCAGCCAAGATCTAGCGGGGGAGGATCGAGAGACCCAGTACTTC. It is translated as CASSQDLAGEDRETQYF.

On this clone itself: In the same sample, other DNA sequences code for this CDR3. The genes are TRBV9 and TRBJ1-5, with D perhaps matching TRBD1 (6 bases). Deletions cut 0 bases from V and 4 bases from J, with 8 bases between. The CDR3 length is 14 residues. Germline CDR1 is SGDLS and CDR2 is YYNGEE. This chain's CDR3 is CASSVGQGNQPQHF. DNA of the CDR3: TGTGCCAGCAGCGTAGGGCAGGGGAATCAGCCCCAGCATTTT.

V and J are TRBV3-1 (or the pseudogene TRBV3-2) and TRBJ1-1; TRBD1 aligns across 7 bases. The ends lost 4 bases at V and 8 bases at J; junction bases unmatched: 4. CDR1 and CDR2 (germline): LGHDT, YNNKEL (reference sequence). CDR3 length: 12 amino acids. CDR3 sequence: CASSLGTAEAFF. CDR3 sequence (DNA): TGTGCCAGCAGCCTGGGGACAGCAGAAGCTTTCTTT.

This CDR3 is CASSAGAGEDQPQHF. The CDR3 coding sequence is TGCGCCAGCAGCGCCGGGGCAGGGGAGGATCAGCCCCAGCATTTT. This chain uses TRBV5-1 with TRBJ1-5, with a tentative D call TRBD1 (6 bases). With 4 bases removed from V and 5 bases from J, the gap between germline ends came to 16 bases. Germline values: CDR1 SGHRS, CDR2 YFSETQ. The CDR3 is 15 amino acids.

This clone has only one observation. This chain connects TRBV5-1 to TRBJ2-7; D possibly matches TRBD1 or TRBD2 (5 bases each). V was clipped by 0 bases and J by 1 base, with 8 bases between them. The germline gives CDR1 SGHRS, CDR2 YFSETQ. This CDR3 comprises 14 residues. The CDR3 DNA follows: TGCGCCAGCAGCTTGGACGGGGCGTCCTACGAGCAGTACTTC. It encodes CASSLDGASYEQYF. Variable domain in full (rest from reference TRBV5-1 and TRBJ2-7): KAGVTQTPRYLIKTRGQQVTLSCSPISGHRSVSWYQQTPGQGLQFLFEYFSETQRNKGNFPGRFSGRQFSNSRSEMNVSTLELGDSALYLCASSLDGASYEQYFGPGTRLTVT.

The rearrangement joins TRBV7-8 to TRBJ1-1; D may be TRBD1 (6 bases). Germline CDR1 SGHVS, CDR2 FQNEAQ. The CDR3 extends over 12 amino acids. V dropped 4 bases and J dropped 4 bases, with 7 bases sitting between them. The CDR3 loop reads CASSSGATEAFF. CDR3 DNA: TGTGCCAGCAGCTCGGGGGCCACTGAAGCTTTCTTT.

V gene TRBV18 combines with J gene TRBJ1-4, with TRBD1 identical over 8 bases. Germline V lookup: CDR1 KGHSH, CDR2 LQKENI. The CDR3 loop spans 18 amino acids. The junction had 12 bases not matched to a gene; V was cut back by 6 bases and J by 0 bases. DNA for the CDR3: TGTGCCAGCTCTCTCTCCGGACAGGGATATGCAACTAATGAAAAACTGTTTTTT. Translated, it gives CASSLSGQGYATNEKLFF.

The rearrangement uses TRBV5-1 and TRBJ1-5; D gene uncertain. The CDR3 runs 15 residues. Germline loops: CDR1 SGHRS, CDR2 YFSETQ. V dropped 1 base and J dropped 4 bases, with 12 bases sitting between them. The CDR3 DNA reads TGCGCCAGCAGCTTGACGCCCGGTGCTAATCAGCCCCAGCATTTT. As protein: CASSLTPGANQPQHF.

The chain employs TRBV4-1 and TRBJ1-2; perhaps TRBD1 as D (6 bases). V lost 1 base to trimming and J lost 8 bases, with 11 bases between them. The CDR3 has 13 residues. From germline, CDR1 is MGHRA and CDR2 YSYEKL. CDR3 sequence reads: CASSQAGGRGYTF. Here the CDR3 DNA reads TGCGCCAGCAGCCAAGCCGGGGGCAGGGGCTACACCTTC.

This clone came up once. V usage is TRBV9 and J usage is TRBJ1-2; 7 nucleotides match TRBD1. V shed 0 bases and J 8 bases; nucleotides not matched to a gene: 16. This CDR3 spans 17 amino acids. CDR1 and CDR2 from the germline V gene are SGDLS and YYNGEE. For the CDR3, the DNA is TGTGCCAGCAGCGTAGCAGGAATGAGACAGGGCGACGGCGGCTACACCTTC. Its protein product is CASSVAGMRQGDGGYTF.

This clone has a single count. The V and J genes are TRBV3-1 (or the pseudogene TRBV3-2) and TRBJ1-4; D is undetermined. The germline gives CDR1 LGHDT, CDR2 YNNKEL (reference sequence). The germline V and J ends were trimmed by 2 bases and 8 bases, with 15 bases remaining between them. This CDR3 has 15 residues. CDR3 sequence reads: CASSQTILSGEKLFF. The CDR3 DNA sequence: TGTGCCAGCAGCCAAACCATCCTCTCTGGAGAAAAACTGTTTTTT.

This chain links TRBV9 with TRBJ2-2, with a weak D call TRBD1 (6 bases). Between the trimmed V and J ends, which lost 0 bases and 3 bases, there was a span of 15 bases. Germline V gene lookup returns CDR1 SGDLS and CDR2 YYNGEE. The CDR3 has 17 amino acids. The CDR3: CASSVEFRTVDTGELFF. Here the CDR3 DNA reads TGTGCCAGCAGCGTAGAATTCCGGACAGTAGACACCGGGGAGCTGTTTTTT.

The chain is built from TRBV5-8 and TRBJ1-2; 7 nucleotides match TRBD1. There are 16 residues in the CDR3. Germline CDR1 reads SGHTS; CDR2 reads YDEGEE. The J segment lost 0 bases and the V segment lost 3 bases, leaving 8 bases of the junction unmatched. Written as DNA, the CDR3 is TGTGCCAGCAGCTATCGACAGGGTAGTTCTAACTATGGCTACACCTTC. It is translated as CASSYRQGSSNYGYTF.

This clone was seen a few times. This rearrangement joins TRBV30 to TRBJ1-1; TRBD1 agrees at 7 bases. The V and J ends lost 0 bases and 8 bases, in that order; junction bases with no gene match: 6. The CDR3 has 13 residues. Per germline, CDR1 GTSNPN and CDR2 SVGIG (reference sequence). The CDR3: CAWSVQAGGEAFF. CDR3 in DNA: TGTGCCTGGAGTGTACAGGCAGGGGGAGAAGCTTTCTTT.

The chain's CDR3 is CASSSDRRNTEAFF. CDR3 DNA sequence: TGTGCCAGCAGTTCAGACAGGAGGAACACTGAAGCTTTCTTT. The chain joins TRBV27 to TRBJ1-1, with D maybe TRBD1 (6 bases). Germline CDR1 reads MNHEY; CDR2 reads SMNVEV (reference sequence). V was trimmed by 4 bases and J by 1 base, leaving 10 bases between them. The CDR3 consists of 14 residues.

The CDR3 sequence: CSVGGLDSYNEQFF. For the CDR3, the DNA is TGCAGCGTTGGAGGACTAGACTCCTACAATGAGCAGTTCTTC. This sequence joins TRBV29-1 and TRBJ2-1; 7 nucleotides agree with TRBD2. This CDR3 contains 14 residues. V was clipped by 4 bases and J by 0 bases; unmatched bases: 3. CDR1 and CDR2 from the germline V gene are SQVTM and ANQGSEA.

The genes are TRBV2 and TRBJ1-6; D is perhaps TRBD1 (6 bases). V was cut by 2 bases and J by 7 bases, with 12 bases left in between. Germline V CDR1 and CDR2: SNHLY, FYNNEI. The CDR3 has 15 amino acids. The CDR3 nucleotides are TGTGCCAGCAGTGAACTGGACAGAAGAAATTCACCCCTCCACTTT. Protein sequence: CASSELDRRNSPLHF.

This clone has a handful of counts. The chain recombines TRBV6-5 with TRBJ1-2, with D unclear. From germline, CDR1 is MNHEY and CDR2 SVGAGI. The germline V and J ends were trimmed by 9 bases and 8 bases, with 13 bases remaining between them. The CDR3 has 11 residues. The CDR3 bases are TGTGCCAGTGAAACAAACTGGGGCTACACCTTC. Its protein product is CASETNWGYTF.

This rearrangement joins TRBV4-3 to TRBJ1-6; D remains unclear. With 8 bases removed from V and 4 bases from J, the gap between germline ends came to 12 bases. The CDR3 is 14 residues long. From germline, CDR1 is LGHNA and CDR2 YSLEER. DNA for the CDR3: TGCGCCAGCGGTAACCACCCTTATAATTCACCCCTCCACTTT. Its protein product is CASGNHPYNSPLHF.

This chain links TRBV12-3 or TRBV12-4 with TRBJ2-2; D unresolved. V lost 5 bases and J 6 bases, leaving 4 bases between the germline ends. This CDR3 spans 11 amino acids. CDR3 DNA sequence: TGTGCCAGCAGTCAGCCCGGGGAGCTGTTTTTT. Amino acids: CASSQPGELFF.

The chain carries TRBV4-1 and TRBJ2-2; D is tentatively TRBD1 or TRBD2 (5 bases each). Deletions cut 4 bases from V and 0 bases from J, with 18 bases between. The CDR3 contains 18 residues. The V gene's germline CDR1 is MGHRA and CDR2 YSYEKL. In nucleotides, the CDR3 is TGCGCCAGCAGCCTCCCAGGAGTGGGGGTTCCGAACACCGGGGAGCTGTTTTTT. Its protein product is CASSLPGVGVPNTGELFF.